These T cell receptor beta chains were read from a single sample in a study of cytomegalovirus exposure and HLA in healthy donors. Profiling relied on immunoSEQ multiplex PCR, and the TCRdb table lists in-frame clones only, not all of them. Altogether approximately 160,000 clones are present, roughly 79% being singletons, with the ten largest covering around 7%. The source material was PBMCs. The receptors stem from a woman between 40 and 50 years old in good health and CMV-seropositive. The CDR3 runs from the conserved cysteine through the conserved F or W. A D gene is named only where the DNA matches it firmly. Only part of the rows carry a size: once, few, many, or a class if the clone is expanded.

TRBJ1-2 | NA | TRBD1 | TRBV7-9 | TGTTCCAGCAGCTCCGGACAGGCGGGTGGCTACACCTTC | CSSSSGQAGGYTF
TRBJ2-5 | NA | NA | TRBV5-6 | TGTGCCAGCAGCTTGAGAGGACTGCAAGAGACCCAGTACTTC | CASSLRGLQETQYF
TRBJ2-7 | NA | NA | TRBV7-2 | TGTGCCAGCAGCCCGTCCGGGGGGCTCTCAACCTACGAGCAGTACTTC | CASSPSGGLSTYEQYF
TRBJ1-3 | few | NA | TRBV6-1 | TGTGCCAGCAGGAGGGCTTTCTCTGGAAACACCATATATTTT | CASRRAFSGNTIYF
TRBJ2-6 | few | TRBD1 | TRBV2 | TGTGCCAGCAGCCCTACGGGGACAGCCAACTCTGGGGCCAACGGCCTGACTTTC | CASSPTGTANSGANGLTF
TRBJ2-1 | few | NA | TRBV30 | TGTGCCTGGAGTGTAACTAGTCCCCATGAGCAGTTCTTC | CAWSVTSPHEQFF
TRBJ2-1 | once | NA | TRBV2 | TGTGCCAGCAGTGCACTATCGTCGATCTCCTACAATGAGCAGTTCTTC | CASSALSSISYNEQFF
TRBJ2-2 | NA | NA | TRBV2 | TGTGCCAGCAGTGAAGCCTTTTCCGGGGAGCTGTTTTTT | CASSEAFSGELFF
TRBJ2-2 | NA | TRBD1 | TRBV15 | TGTGCCACCAGCAGGGCCGGGACAGCGACCGGGGAGCTGTTTTTT | CATSRAGTATGELFF
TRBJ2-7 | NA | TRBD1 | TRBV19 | TGTGCCAGTAGTCGGGGACAGGGTGTCGACGAGCAGTACTTC | CASSRGQGVDEQYF
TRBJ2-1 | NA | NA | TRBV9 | TGTGCCAGCAGCGTAGCCAGGGGGGACTACAATGAGCAGTTCTTC | CASSVARGDYNEQFF
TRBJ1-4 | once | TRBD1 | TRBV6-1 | TGTGCCAGCAGGGCGGGACAGTTCAATGAAAAACTGTTTTTT | CASRAGQFNEKLFF
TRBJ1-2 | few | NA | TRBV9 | TGTGCCAGCAGCGTAGGCGTCCAATCGGATGGCTACACCTTC | CASSVGVQSDGYTF
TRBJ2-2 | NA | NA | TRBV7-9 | TGTGCCAGCAGCTTTTTAACGGGGACGAACACCGGGGAGCTGTTTTTT | CASSFLTGTNTGELFF
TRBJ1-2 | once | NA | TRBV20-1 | TGCAGTGCTAGGCCGGGAGGCTACACCTTC | CSARPGGYTF
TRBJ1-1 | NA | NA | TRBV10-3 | TGTGCCACCTCCCCCACAGGGCGCGGTGAAGCTTTCTTT | CATSPTGRGEAFF
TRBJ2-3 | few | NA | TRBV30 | TGTGCCTGGAGAAGAAAAGGGGGTTCGAGAGATACGCAGTATTTT | CAWRRKGGSRDTQYF
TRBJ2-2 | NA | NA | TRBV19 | TGTGCCAGTAGCGCCCCTTCCTCTCCTATCGCCGGGGAGCTGTTTTTT | CASSAPSSPIAGELFF
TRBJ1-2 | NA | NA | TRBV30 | TGTGCCTGGAGTGTTAGGGGTAGCTATGGCTACACCTTC | CAWSVRGSYGYTF
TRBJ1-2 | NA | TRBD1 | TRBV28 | TGTGCCAGCAGAGAGACAGGGGGCTGGTTCTATGGCTACACCTTC | CASRETGGWFYGYTF
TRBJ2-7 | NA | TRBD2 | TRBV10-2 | TGCGCCAGCAGTGAGTTGACTTTTAGCGGGGGAGCGTACGAGCAGTACTTC | CASSELTFSGGAYEQYF
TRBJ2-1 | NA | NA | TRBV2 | TGTGCCAGCACCCATCCCGGGGGTTACAATGAGCAGTTCTTC | CASTHPGGYNEQFF
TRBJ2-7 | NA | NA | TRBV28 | TGTGCCAGCAGTTTACGTCCCGGCGGGGTGGCCTACGAGCAGTACTTC | CASSLRPGGVAYEQYF
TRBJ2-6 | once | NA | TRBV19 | TGTGCCAGTAGTCCAGGATCTGGGGCCAACGTCCTGACTTTC | CASSPGSGANVLTF
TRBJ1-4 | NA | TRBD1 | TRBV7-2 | TGTGCCAGCAGCGCACAGGGGTGGTCTAATGAAAAACTGTTTTTT | CASSAQGWSNEKLFF
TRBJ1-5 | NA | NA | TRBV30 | TGTGCCTGGAAGTTGCGGGGGGGTGTCAATCAGCCCCAGCATTTT | CAWKLRGGVNQPQHF
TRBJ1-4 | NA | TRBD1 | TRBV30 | TGTGCCTACAACAATCAGGGGGCGCGGGAAAAACTGTTTTTT | CAYNNQGAREKLFF
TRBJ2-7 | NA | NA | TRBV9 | TGTGCCAGCAGCCCCTCCGGAGGGGTTATCCCTTACGAGCAGTACTTC | CASSPSGGVIPYEQYF
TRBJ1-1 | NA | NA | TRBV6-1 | TGTGCCAGCGCCCGGTTGAACACTGAAGCTTTCTTT | CASARLNTEAFF
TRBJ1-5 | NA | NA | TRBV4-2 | TGTGCCAGCAGCCGCGGGCGGAATCAGCCCCAGCATTTT | CASSRGRNQPQHF
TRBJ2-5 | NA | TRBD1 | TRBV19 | TGTGCCAGTAGTATTAACAGGGGATTCCAAGAGACCCAGTACTTC | CASSINRGFQETQYF
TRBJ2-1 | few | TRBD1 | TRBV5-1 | TGCGCCAGCAGCTTGGCAGCGGGACAGGGGGCAAATGAGCAGTTCTTC | CASSLAAGQGANEQFF
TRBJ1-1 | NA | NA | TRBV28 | TGTGCCAGCACGAAGGGGTATTCCGACACTGAAGCTTTCTTT | CASTKGYSDTEAFF
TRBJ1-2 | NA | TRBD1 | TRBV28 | TGTGCCAGCAGTTCCTCGGGACAGTTTGGCTACACCTTC | CASSSSGQFGYTF